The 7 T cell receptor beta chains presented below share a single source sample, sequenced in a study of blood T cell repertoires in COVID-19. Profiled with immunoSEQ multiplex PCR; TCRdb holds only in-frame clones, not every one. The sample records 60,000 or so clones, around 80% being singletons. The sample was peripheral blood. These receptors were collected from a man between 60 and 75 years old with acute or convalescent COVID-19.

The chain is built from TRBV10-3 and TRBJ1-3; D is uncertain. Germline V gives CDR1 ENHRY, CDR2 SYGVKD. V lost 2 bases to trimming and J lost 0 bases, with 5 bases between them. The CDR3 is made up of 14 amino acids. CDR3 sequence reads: CAISEKSSGNTIYF. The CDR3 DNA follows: TGTGCCATCAGTGAGAAGAGCTCTGGAAACACCATATATTTT.

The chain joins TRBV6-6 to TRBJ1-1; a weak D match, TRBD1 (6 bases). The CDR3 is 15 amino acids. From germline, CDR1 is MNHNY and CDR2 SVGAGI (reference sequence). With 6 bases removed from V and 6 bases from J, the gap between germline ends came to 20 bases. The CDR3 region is CASSNREPGAAEAFF. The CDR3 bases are TGTGCCAGCAGCAACAGGGAGCCCGGGGCGGCTGAAGCTTTCTTT.

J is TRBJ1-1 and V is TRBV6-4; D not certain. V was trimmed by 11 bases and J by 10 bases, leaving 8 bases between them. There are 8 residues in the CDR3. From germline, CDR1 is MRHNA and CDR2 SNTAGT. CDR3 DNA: TGTGCCTCCCGAGGAGCTTTCTTT. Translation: CASRGAFF.

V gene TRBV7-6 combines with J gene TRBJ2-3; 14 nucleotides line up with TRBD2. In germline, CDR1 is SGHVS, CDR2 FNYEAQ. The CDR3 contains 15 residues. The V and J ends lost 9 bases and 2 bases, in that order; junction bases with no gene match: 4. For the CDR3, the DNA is TGTGCCAGTAGGACTAGCGGGGGGAACACAGATACGCAGTATTTT. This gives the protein CASRTSGGNTDTQYF.

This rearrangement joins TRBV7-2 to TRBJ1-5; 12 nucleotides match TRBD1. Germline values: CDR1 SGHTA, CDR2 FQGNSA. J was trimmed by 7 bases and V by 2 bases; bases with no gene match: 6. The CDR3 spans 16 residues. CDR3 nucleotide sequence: TGTGCCAGCAGCTTAACCGGGACAGGGGGCTACCAGCCCCAGCATTTT. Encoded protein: CASSLTGTGGYQPQHF.

CDR3 region: CSVEGTGGAYNEQFF. The CDR3 DNA is TGCAGCGTGGAGGGGACAGGGGGGGCCTACAATGAGCAGTTCTTC. The rearrangement joins TRBV29-1 to TRBJ2-1; 11 bases align to TRBD1. The CDR3 runs to 15 residues. The germline CDR1 and CDR2 sequences are SQVTM and ANQGSEA. After removal of 6 bases from V and 2 bases from J, the junction contained 6 bases not matched to a gene.

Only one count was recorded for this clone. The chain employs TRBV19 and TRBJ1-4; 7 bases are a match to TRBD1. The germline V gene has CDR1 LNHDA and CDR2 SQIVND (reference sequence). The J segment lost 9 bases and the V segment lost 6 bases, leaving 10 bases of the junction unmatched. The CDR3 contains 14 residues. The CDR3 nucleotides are TGTGCCAGTAGCTCGGACAGGCAGTGGCAAAAACTGTTTTTT. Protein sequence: CASSSDRQWQKLFF.